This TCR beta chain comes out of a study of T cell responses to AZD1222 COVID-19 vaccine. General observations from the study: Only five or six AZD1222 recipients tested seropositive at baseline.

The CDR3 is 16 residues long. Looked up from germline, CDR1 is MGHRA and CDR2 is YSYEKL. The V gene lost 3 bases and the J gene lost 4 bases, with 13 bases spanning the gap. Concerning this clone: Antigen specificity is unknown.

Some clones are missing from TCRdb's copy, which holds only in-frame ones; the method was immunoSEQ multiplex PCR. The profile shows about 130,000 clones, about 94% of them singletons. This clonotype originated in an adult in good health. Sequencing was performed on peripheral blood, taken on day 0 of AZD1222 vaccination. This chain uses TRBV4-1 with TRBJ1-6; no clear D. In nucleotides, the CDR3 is TGCGCCAGCAGCCAGATGACGGGAGTTTATAATTCACCCCTCCACTTT. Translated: CASSQMTGVYNSPLHF.